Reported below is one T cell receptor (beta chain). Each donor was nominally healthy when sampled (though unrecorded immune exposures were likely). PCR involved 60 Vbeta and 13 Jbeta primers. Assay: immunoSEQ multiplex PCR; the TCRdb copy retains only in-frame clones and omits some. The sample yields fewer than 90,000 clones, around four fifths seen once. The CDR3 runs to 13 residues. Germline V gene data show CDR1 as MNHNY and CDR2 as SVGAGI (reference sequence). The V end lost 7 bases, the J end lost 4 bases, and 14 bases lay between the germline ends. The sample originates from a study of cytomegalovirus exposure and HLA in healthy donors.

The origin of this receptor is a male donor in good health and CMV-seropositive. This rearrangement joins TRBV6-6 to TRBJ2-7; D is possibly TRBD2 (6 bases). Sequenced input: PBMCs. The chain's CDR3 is CASTDGGMYEQYF. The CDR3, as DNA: TGTGCCAGCACTGACGGCGGGATGTACGAGCAGTACTTC.